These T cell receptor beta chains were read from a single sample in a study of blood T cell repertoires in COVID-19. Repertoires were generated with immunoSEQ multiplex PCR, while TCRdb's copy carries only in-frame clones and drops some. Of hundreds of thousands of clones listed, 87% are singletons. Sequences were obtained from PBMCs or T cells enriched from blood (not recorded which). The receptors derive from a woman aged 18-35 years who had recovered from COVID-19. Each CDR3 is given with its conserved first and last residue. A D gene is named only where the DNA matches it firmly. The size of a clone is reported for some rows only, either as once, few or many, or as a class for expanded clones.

cdr3_aa: CASSLGQLSTDTQYF
cdr3_nt: TGCGCCAGCAGCTTAGGACAGTTGAGCACAGATACGCAGTATTTT
v_call: TRBV5-1
clone_size: .
d_call: .
cdr3_length: 15
j_call: TRBJ2-3

cdr3_aa: CASSLRTGNTGELFF
cdr3_nt: TGTGCCAGCAGCTTAAGAACAGGGAACACCGGGGAGCTGTTTTTT
v_call: TRBV7-2
clone_size: once
d_call: .
cdr3_length: 15
j_call: TRBJ2-2

cdr3_aa: CASSARESYGYTF
cdr3_nt: TGTGCCAGCAGTGCAAGGGAGAGCTATGGCTACACCTTC
v_call: TRBV27
clone_size: once
d_call: .
cdr3_length: 13
j_call: TRBJ1-2

cdr3_aa: CASSRTQGAFNSPLHF
cdr3_nt: TGTGCCAGCAGTCGAACCCAGGGGGCTTTTAATTCACCCCTCCACTTT
v_call: TRBV6-6
clone_size: .
d_call: TRBD1
cdr3_length: 16
j_call: TRBJ1-6

cdr3_aa: CASTAGVTSTDTQYF
cdr3_nt: TGTGCCAGCACTGCGGGAGTCACTAGCACAGATACGCAGTATTTT
v_call: TRBV6-5
clone_size: .
d_call: TRBD2
cdr3_length: 15
j_call: TRBJ2-3

cdr3_aa: CASSQDRVWGNQPQHF
cdr3_nt: TGTGCCAGCAGCCAAGATCGGGTATGGGGCAATCAGCCCCAGCATTTT
v_call: TRBV3-1/TRBV3-2
clone_size: .
d_call: .
cdr3_length: 16
j_call: TRBJ1-5

cdr3_aa: CASRGQAQGTQYF
cdr3_nt: TGTGCCAGCAGGGGACAGGCCCAGGGTACGCAGTATTTT
v_call: TRBV2
clone_size: .
d_call: TRBD1
cdr3_length: 13
j_call: TRBJ2-3

cdr3_aa: CASSHTGGRAGANVLTF
cdr3_nt: TGTGCCAGCAGCCACACAGGGGGTAGAGCTGGGGCCAACGTCCTGACTTTC
v_call: TRBV6-2/TRBV6-3
clone_size: .
d_call: TRBD1
cdr3_length: 17
j_call: TRBJ2-6

cdr3_aa: CASSVEQSSAFYEQYF
cdr3_nt: TGTGCCAGCAGCGTAGAGCAATCATCCGCCTTCTACGAGCAGTACTTC
v_call: TRBV9
clone_size: .
d_call: .
cdr3_length: 16
j_call: TRBJ2-7

cdr3_aa: CASSGRGGNTIYF
cdr3_nt: TGTGCCAGCAGCGGGAGAGGGGGAAACACCATATATTTT
v_call: TRBV5-6
clone_size: once
d_call: .
cdr3_length: 13
j_call: TRBJ1-3

cdr3_aa: CASSFNWDRATEAFF
cdr3_nt: TGTGCCAGCAGTTTTAACTGGGACAGGGCCACTGAAGCTTTCTTT
v_call: TRBV27
clone_size: .
d_call: TRBD1
cdr3_length: 15
j_call: TRBJ1-1

cdr3_aa: CASSSGLAGVGEQYF
cdr3_nt: TGTGCCAGCAGTTCAGGACTAGCGGGAGTGGGAGAGCAGTACTTC
v_call: TRBV6-5
clone_size: .
d_call: TRBD2
cdr3_length: 15
j_call: TRBJ2-7

cdr3_aa: CASSLLGASQPQHF
cdr3_nt: TGTGCCAGCAGCCTTCTGGGGGCCTCTCAGCCCCAGCATTTT
v_call: TRBV6-5
clone_size: few
d_call: .
cdr3_length: 14
j_call: TRBJ1-5

cdr3_aa: CASSVVSSGQETQYF
cdr3_nt: TGTGCCAGCAGCGTAGTAAGTTCCGGCCAAGAGACCCAGTACTTC
v_call: TRBV9
clone_size: .
d_call: .
cdr3_length: 15
j_call: TRBJ2-5

cdr3_aa: CASSPEAGGSYGYTF
cdr3_nt: TGTGCCAGCAGCCCAGAGGCAGGGGGAAGCTATGGCTACACCTTC
v_call: TRBV9
clone_size: .
d_call: TRBD1
cdr3_length: 15
j_call: TRBJ1-2

cdr3_aa: CASSTLDLSATLNEAFF
cdr3_nt: TGTGCCAGCAGCACCCTCGACCTAAGCGCAACATTAAACGAAGCTTTCTTT
v_call: TRBV28
clone_size: once
d_call: .
cdr3_length: 17
j_call: TRBJ1-1

cdr3_aa: CASSLQGAGEAFF
cdr3_nt: TGTGCCAGCAGTTTACAGGGGGCGGGAGAAGCTTTCTTT
v_call: TRBV12-3/TRBV12-4
clone_size: .
d_call: TRBD1
cdr3_length: 13
j_call: TRBJ1-1

cdr3_aa: CASSTPTGGEEQYF
cdr3_nt: TGTGCCAGCTCAACCCCGACGGGGGGGGAAGAGCAGTACTTC
v_call: TRBV18
clone_size: .
d_call: TRBD2
cdr3_length: 14
j_call: TRBJ2-7

cdr3_aa: CASSLSWRDSGYGYTF
cdr3_nt: TGTGCCAGCAGTTTATCTTGGCGGGACAGTGGCTATGGCTACACCTTC
v_call: TRBV27
clone_size: once
d_call: TRBD1
cdr3_length: 16
j_call: TRBJ1-2

cdr3_aa: CASSLNALNTEAFF
cdr3_nt: TGCGCCAGCAGCTTGAATGCGTTAAACACTGAAGCTTTCTTT
v_call: TRBV5-1
clone_size: .
d_call: .
cdr3_length: 14
j_call: TRBJ1-1

cdr3_aa: CASSLEWGPTEAFF
cdr3_nt: TGCGCCAGCAGCTTGGAATGGGGGCCCACTGAAGCTTTCTTT
v_call: TRBV5-1
clone_size: .
d_call: .
cdr3_length: 14
j_call: TRBJ1-1

cdr3_aa: CASSFASGEQYF
cdr3_nt: TGTGCCAGCAGCTTCGCTAGCGGCGAGCAGTACTTC
v_call: TRBV11-3
clone_size: .
d_call: TRBD2
cdr3_length: 12
j_call: TRBJ2-7

cdr3_aa: CASSLSTAGGLFF
cdr3_nt: TGTGCCAGCAGCTTATCAACGGCGGGAGGGCTGTTTTTT
v_call: TRBV7-9
clone_size: few
d_call: TRBD2
cdr3_length: 13
j_call: TRBJ2-2

cdr3_aa: CASRMFRDSHTEAFF
cdr3_nt: TGTGCCAGCAGAATGTTTAGAGACAGCCACACTGAAGCTTTCTTT
v_call: TRBV27
clone_size: .
d_call: .
cdr3_length: 15
j_call: TRBJ1-1

cdr3_aa: CASSSLDRGNTIYF
cdr3_nt: TGTGCCAGCAGCTCCTTGGACAGGGGAAACACCATATATTTT
v_call: TRBV11-2
clone_size: .
d_call: TRBD1
cdr3_length: 14
j_call: TRBJ1-3

cdr3_aa: CATGLTDIKGQYF
cdr3_nt: TGTGCCACCGGATTGACAGATATCAAAGGGCAGTACTTC
v_call: TRBV6-4
clone_size: .
d_call: .
cdr3_length: 13
j_call: TRBJ2-7

cdr3_aa: CASSSDSTEAFF
cdr3_nt: TGTGCCAGCAGTTCGGACAGCACTGAAGCTTTCTTT
v_call: TRBV28
clone_size: few
d_call: .
cdr3_length: 12
j_call: TRBJ1-1

cdr3_aa: CATSRSLAGGREQFF
cdr3_nt: TGTGCCACCAGCAGATCACTAGCGGGGGGTAGAGAGCAGTTCTTC
v_call: TRBV15
clone_size: .
d_call: TRBD2
cdr3_length: 15
j_call: TRBJ2-1

cdr3_aa: CASSHTRTGGSYEQYF
cdr3_nt: TGTGCCAGCAGCCATACCCGGACAGGGGGCTCCTACGAGCAGTACTTC
v_call: TRBV2
clone_size: .
d_call: TRBD1
cdr3_length: 16
j_call: TRBJ2-7

cdr3_aa: CASSQGTGNTGELFF
cdr3_nt: TGTGCCAGCTCACAGGGGACTGGGAACACCGGGGAGCTGTTTTTT
v_call: TRBV18
clone_size: .
d_call: .
cdr3_length: 15
j_call: TRBJ2-2

cdr3_aa: CASSEPQGQVGEYSNQPQHF
cdr3_nt: TGCGCCAGCAGTGAGCCCCAAGGACAGGTTGGGGAATATAGCAATCAGCCCCAGCATTTT
v_call: TRBV10-2
clone_size: once
d_call: TRBD1
cdr3_length: 20
j_call: TRBJ1-5

cdr3_aa: CASSLAQQGSWGIF
cdr3_nt: TGTGCCAGCAGCTTGGCCCAACAGGGGAGTTGGGGGATCTTC
v_call: TRBV5-4
clone_size: .
d_call: TRBD1
cdr3_length: 14
j_call: TRBJ1-2

cdr3_aa: CASSLMGQGRFMNTEAFF
cdr3_nt: TGTGCCAGCAGTTTAATGGGGCAGGGTAGGTTCATGAACACTGAAGCTTTCTTT
v_call: TRBV28
clone_size: once
d_call: .
cdr3_length: 18
j_call: TRBJ1-1

cdr3_aa: CASSRGTGEGTEAFF
cdr3_nt: TGTGCCAGCAGCCGTGGGACAGGGGAGGGAACTGAAGCTTTCTTT
v_call: TRBV3-1/TRBV3-2
clone_size: few
d_call: TRBD1
cdr3_length: 15
j_call: TRBJ1-1

cdr3_aa: CASSSRGTEAFF
cdr3_nt: TGTGCCAGCAGTAGCCGGGGCACTGAAGCTTTCTTT
v_call: TRBV12-3/TRBV12-4
clone_size: .
d_call: .
cdr3_length: 12
j_call: TRBJ1-1

cdr3_aa: CASSLGLAGDNEQFF
cdr3_nt: TGTGCCAGCAGTTTAGGACTAGCGGGAGACAATGAGCAGTTCTTC
v_call: TRBV28
clone_size: .
d_call: TRBD2
cdr3_length: 15
j_call: TRBJ2-1

cdr3_aa: CASGGTPTYEQYF
cdr3_nt: TGTGCCAGCGGCGGTACACCAACCTACGAGCAGTACTTC
v_call: TRBV2
clone_size: once
d_call: .
cdr3_length: 13
j_call: TRBJ2-7

cdr3_aa: CASSLAQRAEAFF
cdr3_nt: TGTGCCAGCAGTTTAGCGCAGAGGGCTGAAGCTTTCTTT
v_call: TRBV12-3/TRBV12-4
clone_size: .
d_call: .
cdr3_length: 13
j_call: TRBJ1-1

cdr3_aa: CVGGRNEQFF
cdr3_nt: TGTGTAGGGGGTCGTAATGAGCAGTTCTTC
v_call: TRBV2
clone_size: .
d_call: .
cdr3_length: 10
j_call: TRBJ2-1

cdr3_aa: CSVVGGYEQYF
cdr3_nt: TGCAGTGTAGTTGGCGGCTACGAGCAGTACTTC
v_call: TRBV20-1
clone_size: .
d_call: .
cdr3_length: 11
j_call: TRBJ2-7

cdr3_aa: CASSVGQGAAEKLFF
cdr3_nt: TGCGCCAGCAGCGTGGGACAGGGGGCTGCTGAAAAACTGTTTTTT
v_call: TRBV5-1
clone_size: .
d_call: TRBD1
cdr3_length: 15
j_call: TRBJ1-4

cdr3_aa: CATSRGSGGTYNEQFF
cdr3_nt: TGTGCCACCAGCAGAGGTTCCGGGGGGACCTACAATGAGCAGTTCTTC
v_call: TRBV15
clone_size: .
d_call: TRBD2
cdr3_length: 16
j_call: TRBJ2-1

cdr3_aa: CASSLFVREQFF
cdr3_nt: TGTGCCAGCAGCTTGTTTGTCCGTGAGCAGTTCTTC
v_call: TRBV5-6
clone_size: .
d_call: .
cdr3_length: 12
j_call: TRBJ2-1